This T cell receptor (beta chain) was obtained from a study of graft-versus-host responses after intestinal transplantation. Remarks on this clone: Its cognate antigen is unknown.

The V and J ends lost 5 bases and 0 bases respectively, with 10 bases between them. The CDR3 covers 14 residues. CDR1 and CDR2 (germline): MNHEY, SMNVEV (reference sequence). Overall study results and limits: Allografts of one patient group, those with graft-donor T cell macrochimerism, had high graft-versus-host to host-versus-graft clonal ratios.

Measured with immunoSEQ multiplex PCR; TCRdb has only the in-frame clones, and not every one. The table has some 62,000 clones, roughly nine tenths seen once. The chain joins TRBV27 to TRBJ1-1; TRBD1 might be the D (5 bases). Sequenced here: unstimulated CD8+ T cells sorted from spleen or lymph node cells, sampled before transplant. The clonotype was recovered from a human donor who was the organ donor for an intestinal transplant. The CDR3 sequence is CASSTGLLNTEAFF. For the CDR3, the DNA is TGTGCCAGCAGTACGGGACTTCTGAACACTGAAGCTTTCTTT.